This TCR beta chain derives from a study of PD-1 blockade in classical Hodgkin lymphoma. Study-wide results and caveats: Compared with healthy donors, newly diagnosed patients reportedly showed lower baseline TCR diversity. Patients who responded completely had about the same baseline diversity as newly diagnosed patients. TCR diversity in CD4+, not CD8+, cells rose significantly by C4D1. Patients excluded were those beginning nivolumab under 1 year after ASCT.

The ends were cut back, 2 bases at V and 8 bases at J, with 6 bases in the middle. The CDR3 loop spans 11 amino acids. Germline CDR1 LGHNT, CDR2 FRNRAP. With respect to this clone: Its cognate antigen is unknown.

Every patient had relapsed following autologous stem cell transplantation, and cohorts differed in brentuximab vedotin exposure. Clones were read by immunoSEQ multiplex PCR, and TCRdb kept only the in-frame ones, dropping some. The sample records roughly 28,000 clones, approximately 72% being singletons. Sequenced material: peripheral blood mononuclear cells (PBMCs), taken before the second cycle of nivolumab. The chain is built from TRBV12-5 and TRBJ1-2; D uncertain. The source of this sequence is a human donor with classical Hodgkin lymphoma. The CDR3 is CASGLRGGYTF. The CDR3 DNA reads TGTGCTAGTGGTTTGAGAGGGGGCTACACCTTC.